Given below is one TCR beta chain in context. A read error may account for a junction end that differs from germline. The data were taken from a study of shared clonotypes between healthy human individuals. Study-level information: The donors, a couple of women and a few men, were aged 18 to 49.

The investigators split CD4+ cells into a CD45RA+ naive subset and a CD45RA-negative memory subset. There are 11 residues in the CDR3. Germline V lookup: CDR1 MNHNS, CDR2 SASEGT. This table comes from immunoSEQ multiplex PCR, and its TCRdb copy is limited to in-frame clones, with some not included. The sample records 2 million to 2.5 million clones, about 94% being singletons. The chain joins TRBV6-1 to TRBJ2-7; 10 bases fit TRBD1. This sequence originates from a man between 18 and 29 years old in good health. The sample comprised naive CD4+ T cells sorted from blood. Subset here: CD45RA+ positively selected. The CDR3 reads CASRQGTGEHF. Written as DNA, the CDR3 is TGTGCCAGCAGGCAAGGGACAGGGGAACACTTC.